This T cell receptor beta chain is drawn from a study of CD8+ T cells in alopecia areata. Study-level background: Treated patients received oral tofacitinib, 5 to 10 mg twice daily. General study points: An increase in clonality over normal scalp was evident in lesional scalp, especially alopecia totalis/universalis.

Germline V gene data show CDR1 as SGHKS and CDR2 as YYEKEE (reference sequence). The length of the CDR3 is 14 residues. Deletions cut 2 bases from V and 0 bases from J, with 6 bases between. Extracted RNA was reverse transcribed into cDNA, the sequencing template. Measured with immunoSEQ multiplex PCR; TCRdb has only the in-frame clones, and not every one. The sample shows 80,000 to 100,000 clones, around 38% of them seen only once. Peripheral blood and lesional scalp punch biopsies were taken from alopecia areata patients. This clone has just a few counts. No antigen is known for it. This sequence was found in a human donor with alopecia areata. The rearrangement joins TRBV5-5 to TRBJ2-1; unclear D gene. The material sequenced was CD4+ T cells sorted from blood. The CDR3 region is CASSLVASYNEQFF. The CDR3 nucleotides read TGTGCCAGCAGCTTAGTTGCCTCCTACAATGAGCAGTTCTTC.